A selection of T cell receptor beta chains follows, all from one sample in a study of identifying expanded T cells in peripheral blood. Method: immunoSEQ multiplex PCR; TCRdb's copy keeps in-frame clones and lacks some. The sample contains approximately 100,000 clones, 88% of which appear only once. The sample comprised blood. Every receptor here comes from a person between 18 and 75 years old in good health. Both conserved end residues are part of each CDR3. The order of the fields is J gene, D gene, clone size, V gene, CDR3 protein, CDR3 DNA. A D gene is named only where the DNA matches it firmly. Size values are once, few and many counts, or a class for expanded clones, and some rows have none.

J: TRBJ1-1; D: -; size: -; V: TRBV5-1; CDR3: CASSLGLNTEAFF; DNA: TGCGCCAGCAGCTTGGGACTGAACACTGAAGCTTTCTTT
J: TRBJ1-4; D: TRBD1; size: -; V: TRBV7-9; CDR3: CASSYGTGSAAREKLFF; DNA: TGTGCCAGCAGCTACGGGACAGGGAGCGCGGCTCGTGAAAAACTGTTTTTT
J: TRBJ1-4; D: TRBD1; size: once; V: TRBV7-8; CDR3: CASSSDRGRGEKLFF; DNA: TGTGCCAGCAGCTCCGACAGGGGGCGCGGTGAAAAACTGTTTTTT
J: TRBJ1-3; D: -; size: -; V: TRBV7-7; CDR3: CASSLGPGPSGNTIYF; DNA: TGTGCCAGCAGCTTAGGGCCGGGACCCTCTGGAAACACCATATATTTT
J: TRBJ2-3; D: TRBD2; size: -; V: TRBV4-2; CDR3: CASTNPGGAPDTQYF; DNA: TGTGCCAGCACCAATCCGGGGGGGGCCCCAGATACGCAGTATTTT
J: TRBJ2-7; D: -; size: -; V: TRBV10-2; CDR3: CASSAGLPLDSYEQYF; DNA: TGCGCCAGCAGTGCCGGACTGCCGTTAGACTCCTACGAGCAGTACTTC
J: TRBJ2-4; D: TRBD1; size: -; V: TRBV30; CDR3: CAWSATGTGGINIQYF; DNA: TGTGCCTGGAGCGCCACCGGGACAGGGGGCATTAACATTCAGTACTTC
J: TRBJ1-6; D: TRBD1; size: few; V: TRBV6-5; CDR3: CASSRQGGNSPLHF; DNA: TGTGCCAGCAGTCGACAGGGGGGTAATTCACCCCTCCACTTT
J: TRBJ1-2; D: -; size: -; V: TRBV19; CDR3: CASSIDRQNLGYTF; DNA: TGTGCCAGTAGTATAGACCGACAGAACCTCGGCTACACCTTC
J: TRBJ1-6; D: -; size: few; V: TRBV6-5; CDR3: CAVRRASNSPLHF; DNA: TGTGCCGTACGCCGGGCCTCTAATTCACCCCTCCACTTT
J: TRBJ1-2; D: -; size: -; V: TRBV6-5; CDR3: CARPLGPPYGYTF; DNA: TGTGCCAGACCCCTAGGTCCCCCATATGGCTACACCTTC
J: TRBJ2-7; D: TRBD1; size: -; V: TRBV5-6; CDR3: CASSLEGDSSYEQYF; DNA: TGTGCCAGCAGCTTGGAGGGGGACAGCTCCTACGAGCAGTACTTC
J: TRBJ2-5; D: TRBD2; size: -; V: TRBV28; CDR3: CASRDLGLAGGPRETQYF; DNA: TGTGCCAGCAGGGATCTGGGACTAGCGGGAGGGCCGCGAGAGACCCAGTACTTC
J: TRBJ2-7; D: -; size: few; V: TRBV18; CDR3: CASSPRRGYEQYF; DNA: TGTGCCAGCTCACCACGGCGGGGCTACGAGCAGTACTTC
J: TRBJ2-1; D: -; size: -; V: TRBV7-2; CDR3: CASSLKWFLKSSYNEQFF; DNA: TGTGCCAGCAGCTTAAAGTGGTTTCTGAAAAGCTCCTACAATGAGCAGTTCTTC
J: TRBJ2-3; D: -; size: -; V: TRBV28; CDR3: CASARGPSTDTQYF; DNA: TGTGCCAGCGCCCGGGGACCGAGCACAGATACGCAGTATTTT
J: TRBJ2-1; D: -; size: -; V: TRBV6-4; CDR3: CASSDSGVGYNEQFF; DNA: TGTGCCAGCAGTGACTCGGGGGTGGGATACAATGAGCAGTTCTTC
J: TRBJ2-7; D: -; size: -; V: TRBV7-2; CDR3: CASSSGLGYEQYF; DNA: TGTGCCAGCAGCTCGGGATTGGGCTACGAGCAGTACTTC
J: TRBJ2-7; D: -; size: -; V: TRBV4-3; CDR3: CASSQEGGGPSYEQYF; DNA: TGCGCCAGCAGCCAAGAGGGAGGGGGTCCCTCCTACGAGCAGTACTTC
J: TRBJ1-1; D: -; size: -; V: TRBV14; CDR3: CASSQKVAGAEAFF; DNA: TGTGCCAGCAGCCAAAAGGTGGCAGGCGCTGAAGCTTTCTTT
J: TRBJ2-5; D: -; size: -; V: TRBV29-1; CDR3: CSVAINPETQYF; DNA: TGCAGCGTCGCTATAAATCCAGAGACCCAGTACTTC
J: TRBJ1-4; D: -; size: -; V: TRBV2; CDR3: CASRIENEKLFF; DNA: TGTGCCAGCAGGATAGAAAATGAAAAACTGTTTTTT
J: TRBJ2-1; D: -; size: -; V: TRBV4-2; CDR3: CASSQGGQRGRGGNEQFF; DNA: TGTGCCAGCAGCCAAGGGGGCCAAAGGGGCAGGGGAGGCAATGAGCAGTTCTTC
J: TRBJ2-1; D: TRBD2; size: -; V: TRBV13; CDR3: CASSSKRELGGDEQFF; DNA: TGTGCCAGCAGCTCCAAGCGGGAGTTGGGGGGCGATGAGCAGTTCTTC
J: TRBJ1-3; D: -; size: -; V: TRBV21-1; CDR3: CASSRGPYSGNTIYF; DNA: TGTGCCAGCTCCCGGGGACCGTACTCTGGAAACACCATATATTTT
J: TRBJ2-7; D: -; size: -; V: TRBV5-1; CDR3: CASSLERVPGEQYF; DNA: TGCGCCAGCAGCTTGGAGAGGGTGCCGGGGGAGCAGTACTTC
J: TRBJ2-1; D: -; size: -; V: TRBV5-1; CDR3: CASSGGPNQGDNEQFF; DNA: TGCGCCAGCAGCGGGGGGCCAAACCAAGGGGACAATGAGCAGTTCTTC
J: TRBJ1-4; D: -; size: -; V: TRBV19; CDR3: CASMLEGEATNEKLFF; DNA: TGTGCCAGTATGTTGGAGGGAGAGGCAACTAATGAAAAACTGTTTTTT
J: TRBJ2-1; D: -; size: -; V: TRBV4-1; CDR3: CASSQEGAAAYNEQFF; DNA: TGCGCCAGCAGCCAAGAAGGGGCGGCGGCCTACAATGAGCAGTTCTTC
J: TRBJ1-2; D: -; size: -; V: TRBV7-9; CDR3: CASSFENYGYTF; DNA: TGTGCCAGCAGCTTTGAAAACTATGGCTACACCTTC
J: TRBJ2-7; D: -; size: -; V: TRBV6-1; CDR3: CASTSDTGSSYEQYF; DNA: TGTGCCAGCACATCCGACACCGGGAGCTCCTACGAGCAGTACTTC
J: TRBJ2-1; D: TRBD2; size: -; V: TRBV7-8; CDR3: CASSPQVRGYSYNEQFF; DNA: TGTGCCAGCAGCCCCCAGGTGCGGGGGTATTCCTACAATGAGCAGTTCTTC
J: TRBJ2-3; D: -; size: -; V: TRBV28; CDR3: CASSFSTGRISTDTQYF; DNA: TGTGCCAGCAGTTTCTCGACGGGACGGATAAGCACAGATACGCAGTATTTT
J: TRBJ2-1; D: -; size: -; V: TRBV7-9; CDR3: CGWGDISYNEQFF; DNA: TGTGGGTGGGGGGACATCTCCTACAATGAGCAGTTCTTC
J: TRBJ2-7; D: -; size: -; V: TRBV4-1; CDR3: CASSPLGQGNYEQYF; DNA: TGCGCCAGCAGCCCGCTGGGCCAGGGGAATTACGAGCAGTACTTC
J: TRBJ2-3; D: TRBD2; size: few; V: TRBV19; CDR3: CASTNQRGIRTDTQYF; DNA: TGTGCCAGTACTAATCAGCGGGGGATCCGCACAGATACGCAGTATTTT
J: TRBJ1-1; D: -; size: -; V: TRBV9; CDR3: CASSVGIFTEAFF; DNA: TGTGCCAGCAGCGTAGGGATTTTCACTGAAGCTTTCTTT
J: TRBJ1-5; D: -; size: -; V: TRBV27; CDR3: CASRRDWRGSNQPQHF; DNA: TGTGCCAGCAGACGTGATTGGAGGGGGAGCAATCAGCCCCAGCATTTT
J: TRBJ1-2; D: -; size: -; V: TRBV5-4; CDR3: CASSLSSRNKKGYTF; DNA: TGTGCCAGCAGCTTGAGTTCCCGTAATAAGAAAGGCTACACCTTC
J: TRBJ1-5; D: TRBD1; size: few; V: TRBV6-1; CDR3: CASSVGTGGVQPQHF; DNA: TGTGCCAGCAGTGTCGGGACAGGGGGTGTTCAGCCCCAGCATTTT
J: TRBJ2-3; D: TRBD1; size: -; V: TRBV4-3; CDR3: CASSQDGQGSGTDTQYF; DNA: TGCGCCAGCAGCCAAGACGGACAGGGCAGCGGCACAGATACGCAGTATTTT
J: TRBJ2-1; D: -; size: -; V: TRBV2; CDR3: CASRSFGEQFF; DNA: TGTGCCAGCAGAAGCTTTGGAGAGCAGTTCTTC